This T cell receptor beta chain was identified in a study of T cell repertoires in aging, cancer and after chemotherapy (dated 2019 in TCRdb). Concerning the study at large: Six donor age groups were covered, ranging from 30 or younger up to 70 or older, and each group contained at least three individuals. Paired pre- and post-chemotherapy samples in the solid tumor group came from brain tumor (glioblastoma) patients receiving temozolomide-based therapy. The complete dataset included approximately 10 million TCR reads. To look at immunoaging and at how T cells reconstitute after chemotherapy, the study profiled TCR beta repertoires in peripheral blood from both healthy donors and cancer patients. Alongside some 96 healthy donors serving as a reference group, the cohort included approximately 220 cancer patients, of whom approximately 94 had hematological cancers and 120 to 130 had solid cancers.

The investigation overall reported the following: In healthy donors, the drop in TCR diversity with age came mainly from a loss of richness, whereas in cancer patients a loss of evenness also played a part. In both cancer cohorts, median generation probability rose over the chemotherapy interval, which suggests that the repertoire was reconstituted through rebound thymic output. The authors noted that the repertoire data do not allow conclusions about immunological memory after chemotherapy. Untreated patients with hematological or solid cancers showed significantly lower blood TCR diversity and higher clonality than age-matched healthy donors.

Genomic DNA extracted from peripheral blood, rather than sorted cells or RNA, was used as the source for amplification of TCR beta rearrangements. Reading the germline V gene gives CDR1 SGHDT and CDR2 YYEEEE. CDR3 length: 15 amino acids, cysteine to phenylalanine. The kept DNA is CDR3 alone, 45 bases in frame from the first base. Trimming at the junction amounts to 8 bases on V and 0 bases on J, and the germline ends lie 17 bases apart. Using a mixed TRB-A/B primer pool, multiplex touch-down PCR amplified rearranged TRB sequences covering the V, D and J segments. Two consecutive PCR reactions with Phusion HS II polymerase added Illumina adapters and sample indices to the amplicons. Amplicons were gel-purified with the NucleoSpin Gel and PCR Clean-up kit, then checked with Qubit and an Agilent 2100 Bioanalyzer. Sequencing of libraries was carried out on an Illumina MiSeq in 600-cycle, single-indexed, paired-end runs. As for how the authors treated the data: MiXCR versions 2.12 and 3.0.5 were used to process TRB sequences. Each unique CDR3 nucleotide sequence was counted as one clone, and only productive sequences with at least two reads were retained. Shannon diversity, evenness, clonality (one minus evenness), and alpha-parameterized diversity profiles from alpha 0 to 5 were included as repertoire metrics. Generation probabilities of clones in paired pre- and post-chemotherapy samples were computed with the IGoR algorithm. Using fastp at Q25 and MiXCR, TCRdb reprocessed the public reads and kept productive beta chains. Each record represents a unique CDR3 protein, reported with the most common genes and DNA among its rows. TCRdb, rather than the study authors, made the V and J calls. Here the sample has over 15,000 distinct CDR3 sequences; over 35% occur a single time. The ten largest make up over 15% of the sample.

To note about this clonotype: Its antigen remains undetermined. No base quality values were provided; no much bigger clone lies one nucleotide off.

The receptor was isolated from a human donor with a solid tumor. Input material: blood. The rearranged segments are TRBV5-6 and TRBJ1-2; perhaps TRBD1 is the D gene, with 5 bases matching. In nucleotides, the sequence is TGTGCCAGTAGTCCTGGGGCAGCAACTAACTATGGCTACACCTTC. It translates as CASSPGAATNYGYTF.